Sequencing of this T cell receptor beta chain was carried out in a study of blood T cell repertoires in COVID-19. Across the whole study: T cells, B-cell-depleted T cells, or PBMCs supplied cDNA or gDNA.

Trimming pared 4 bases from V and 0 bases from J, leaving 15 bases between. The germline V gene encodes CDR1 GTSNPN and CDR2 SVGIG (reference sequence). The CDR3 is 15 residues long. Some clones are missing from TCRdb's copy, which holds only in-frame ones; the method was immunoSEQ multiplex PCR. The table includes about 300,000 clones, 70% to 85% detected once. The clonotype originates from a human donor with COVID-19, enrolled during active disease. The donor label of this sample is uncertain. Sequencing input: peripheral blood. The rearrangement links TRBV30 to TRBJ1-1; D is unresolved. The CDR3 sequence: CAWTQTGVLNTEAFF. The CDR3 bases are TGTGCCTGGACCCAGACCGGGGTTCTGAACACTGAAGCTTTCTTT.